The TCR beta chain under discussion was sequenced for a study of read filtering for tumor transcriptome and immune sequencing. Study information: Among patients, 17 to 20 were male and more than 13 female, aged about 40 to 90 (mean around 68). Study results and limitations: Sorted CD138-negative bone marrow cells were not purified T cells.

Every patient had bone marrow sampled while the disease was active. This library used around 0.4 ug RNA and molecular barcoded adaptors spanning alpha/delta and beta/gamma chains. TCRdb fed the reads into MiXCR, producing one record per CDR3 protein. The sample carries some 30,000 distinct CDR3 sequences, approximately 17% recorded once. V lost 0 bases and J 7 bases, leaving 12 bases between the germline ends. Germline CDR1 reads LNHNV; CDR2 reads YYDKDF (reference sequence). This CDR3 is built from 14 residues. There are many counts of this clonotype. As yet, its antigen is unknown. Sequencing was done on a sample of a population of CD138-negative cells sorted from bone marrow. The rearrangement joins TRBV15 to TRBJ1-2; no clear D gene. This receptor was obtained from a donor at least 40 years old with multiple myeloma. The CDR3 bases are TGTGCCACCAGCAGAGATCTCGTGACGATTGGCTACACCTTC. Amino acids: CATSRDLVTIGYTF.